These T cell receptor beta chains were read from a single sample in a study of blood T cell repertoires in COVID-19. The table came from immunoSEQ multiplex PCR; TCRdb's copy has only in-frame clones and leaves some out. The table lists around 190,000 clones, 88% of them singletons. Source material: peripheral blood. The source is a young man with active or convalescent COVID-19. Each CDR3 is given with its conserved first and last residue.

V gene	J gene	CDR3 protein
TRBV6-1	TRBJ1-2	CASSEIVGVGYTF
TRBV2	TRBJ1-4	CASSEGTVEEKLFF
TRBV3-1/TRBV3-2	TRBJ1-6	CASSQVSGENSPLHF
TRBV4-1	TRBJ1-6	CASSQILRGPSYNSPLHF
TRBV15	TRBJ1-5	CATRLPGQPQHF
TRBV5-1	TRBJ2-2	CASGYRTSGTGELFF
TRBV24-1	TRBJ2-3	CATSDPTGPTTDTQYF
TRBV4-1	TRBJ2-1	CASSPSFLTGTREGDEQFF
TRBV3-1/TRBV3-2	TRBJ1-1	CASSQGYRGTEAFF
TRBV12-3/TRBV12-4	TRBJ1-4	CASSFRRGEKLFF
TRBV2	TRBJ1-1	CASNKGEMNTEAFF
TRBV15	TRBJ1-4	CATSRADRELNEKLFF
TRBV11-1	TRBJ1-1	CASSPWTGVNTEAFF
TRBV6-5	TRBJ1-1	CASSNYLGHENTEAFF
TRBV9	TRBJ1-1	CASSPKGQGATEAFF
TRBV6-5	TRBJ2-2	CASSFRGLHTGELFF